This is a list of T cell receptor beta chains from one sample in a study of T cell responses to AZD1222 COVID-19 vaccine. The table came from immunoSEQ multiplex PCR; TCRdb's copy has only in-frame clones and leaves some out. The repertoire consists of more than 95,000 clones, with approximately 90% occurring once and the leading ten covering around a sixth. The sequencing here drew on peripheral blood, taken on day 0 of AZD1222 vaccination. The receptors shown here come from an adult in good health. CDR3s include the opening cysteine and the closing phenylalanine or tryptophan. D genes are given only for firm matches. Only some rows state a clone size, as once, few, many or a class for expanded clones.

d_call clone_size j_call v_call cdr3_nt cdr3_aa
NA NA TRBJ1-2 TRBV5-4 TGTGCCAGCAGCTCGCCATCGGGGGCCTATGGCTACACCTTC CASSSPSGAYGYTF
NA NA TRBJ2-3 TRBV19 TGTGCCAGTAGTTTTGGCCGAAGGAGAACAGATACGCAGTATTTT CASSFGRRRTDTQYF
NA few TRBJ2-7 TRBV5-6 TGTGCCAGCAGCTTGGGGCAGGGGCTGATGTACGAGCAGTACTTC CASSLGQGLMYEQYF
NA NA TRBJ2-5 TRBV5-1 TGCGCCAGCAGCTTGGGAGAACAGGGATGGTTTCGGACCCAGTACTTC CASSLGEQGWFRTQYF
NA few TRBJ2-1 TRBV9 TGTGCCAGCAGCCCTCAGGGAAGCTCCTACAATGAGCAGTTCTTC CASSPQGSSYNEQFF
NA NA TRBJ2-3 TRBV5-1 TGCGCCAGCAGCTTGGCCTATCCCCAGTACACAGATACGCAGTATTTT CASSLAYPQYTDTQYF
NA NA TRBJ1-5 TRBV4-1 TGCGCCAGCAGCCAAGAAATCGCGGGAATCCGCGATCAGCCCCAGCATTTT CASSQEIAGIRDQPQHF
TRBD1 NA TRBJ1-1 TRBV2 TGTGCCAGCACAGACAGGGGCCGAACTGAAGCTTTCTTT CASTDRGRTEAFF
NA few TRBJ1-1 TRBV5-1 TGCGCCAGCTCCCCTCGGGGCACTGAAGCTTTCTTT CASSPRGTEAFF
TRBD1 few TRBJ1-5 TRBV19 TGTGCCAGTAGTATAGGCACGACAGGGGTGGATAGCAATCAGCCCCAGCATTTT CASSIGTTGVDSNQPQHF
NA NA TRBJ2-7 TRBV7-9 TGTGCCAGCAGCCCCCGACAGGGAGGGCTCTACGAGCAGTACTTC CASSPRQGGLYEQYF
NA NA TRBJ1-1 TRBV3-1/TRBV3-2 TGTGCCAGCAGCCAAGTGGTAGGTACTGAAGCTTTCTTT CASSQVVGTEAFF
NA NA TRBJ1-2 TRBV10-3 TGTGCCATCAGTGAGGCAGGGCTGGATGGCTACACCTTC CAISEAGLDGYTF
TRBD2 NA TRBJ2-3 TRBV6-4 TGTGCCAGCAGTGACTCTAGCGGGGCATCAGATACGCAGTATTTT CASSDSSGASDTQYF
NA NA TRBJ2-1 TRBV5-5 TGTGCCAGCAGCTTATCAGTGGGGGGACACAATGAGCAGTTCTTC CASSLSVGGHNEQFF
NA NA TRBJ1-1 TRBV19 TGTGCCAGTAGTATAGCCCTGGGGGGCGTGGGAGCTTTCTTT CASSIALGGVGAFF
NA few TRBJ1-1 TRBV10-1 TGCGCCATCGAAAGGGGGTGGGTCACTGAAGCTTTCTTT CAIERGWVTEAFF
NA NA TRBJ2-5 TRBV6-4 TGTGCCAGCAGCGCATCATTTGGGACCCAGTACTTC CASSASFGTQYF
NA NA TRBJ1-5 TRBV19 TGTGCCAGTAAGGGGGACGTGGGGGCGCATCAGCCCCAGCATTTT CASKGDVGAHQPQHF
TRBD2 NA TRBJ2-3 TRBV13 TGTGCCAGCAGCCAGGGACTAGTGGGGGGTTCGACAGATACGCAGTATTTT CASSQGLVGGSTDTQYF
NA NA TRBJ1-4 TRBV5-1 TGCGCCAGCAGTCTGAAGGACCCTGAAAAACTGTTTTTT CASSLKDPEKLFF
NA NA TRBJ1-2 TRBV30 TGTGCCTGGAGTGTACTTGGGGAAACAGTTAGGGCGAGGGGCTACACCTTC CAWSVLGETVRARGYTF
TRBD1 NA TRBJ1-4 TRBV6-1 TGTGCCAGCAGTGAAGCCCACAGGGGGCACGAAAAACTGTTTTTT CASSEAHRGHEKLFF
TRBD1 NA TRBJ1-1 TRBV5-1 TGCGCCAGCAGCTTTACAGGGGGTGCTGAAGCTTTCTTT CASSFTGGAEAFF
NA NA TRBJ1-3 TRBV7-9 TGTGCCAGCAGCCCAGGCCCGCGGACAGCAAAAATCTCTGGAAACACCATATATTTT CASSPGPRTAKISGNTIYF